These T cell receptor beta chains were read from a single sample in a study of blood T cell repertoires in COVID-19. Assay: immunoSEQ multiplex PCR; the TCRdb copy retains only in-frame clones and omits some. The sample lists about 270,000 clones, 75% to 90% occurring once. The sample consisted of PBMCs or T cells enriched from blood (not recorded which). These receptors were obtained from a woman aged 18-29 years who had recovered from COVID-19. The CDR3 runs from the conserved cysteine through the conserved F or W. Fields, in order: D gene, V gene, clone size, J gene, CDR3 protein, CDR3 DNA. D genes are given only for firm matches. Clone sizes are given selectively: once, few, many, or a class where the clone is expanded.

D: TRBD1; V: TRBV7-2; size: once; J: TRBJ1-4; CDR3: CASSPAGRGDEKLFF; DNA: TGTGCCAGCAGTCCCGCGGGCAGGGGGGATGAAAAACTGTTTTTT
D: NA; V: TRBV5-1; size: NA; J: TRBJ2-3; CDR3: CASSLGGQSTTQYF; DNA: TGCGCCAGCAGCTTGGGCGGTCAATCTACCACGCAGTATTTT
D: TRBD1; V: TRBV7-9; size: NA; J: TRBJ1-2; CDR3: CASSLAGTGKNYGYTF; DNA: TGTGCCAGCAGCTTAGCGGGGACAGGGAAGAACTATGGCTACACCTTC
D: NA; V: TRBV25-1; size: NA; J: TRBJ1-2; CDR3: CASSKSAEYGYTF; DNA: TGTGCCAGCAGTAAAAGCGCCGAATATGGCTACACCTTC
D: NA; V: TRBV9; size: once; J: TRBJ2-7; CDR3: CASSVAPTGVSYEQYF; DNA: TGTGCCAGCAGCGTAGCTCCGACAGGAGTCTCCTACGAGCAGTACTTC
D: TRBD1; V: TRBV29-1; size: NA; J: TRBJ1-1; CDR3: CSVYRDSTEAFF; DNA: TGCAGCGTTTACAGGGACAGCACTGAAGCTTTCTTT
D: NA; V: TRBV19; size: NA; J: TRBJ1-6; CDR3: CASSILTTLSLNSPLHF; DNA: TGTGCCAGTAGTATACTGACGACACTCTCCCTTAATTCACCCCTCCACTTT
D: NA; V: TRBV28; size: NA; J: TRBJ1-2; CDR3: CASSPRRQTAGYTF; DNA: TGTGCCAGCAGCCCTAGGCGTCAAACCGCGGGCTACACCTTC
D: TRBD2; V: TRBV19; size: NA; J: TRBJ2-5; CDR3: CASTGLAGTETQYF; DNA: TGTGCCAGTACTGGACTAGCGGGGACAGAGACCCAGTACTTC
D: TRBD1; V: TRBV3-1/TRBV3-2; size: once; J: TRBJ1-2; CDR3: CASSQQPGGTGGDGYTF; DNA: TGTGCCAGCAGCCAACAACCGGGGGGGACAGGGGGCGATGGCTACACCTTC
D: NA; V: TRBV4-1; size: once; J: TRBJ1-6; CDR3: CASSQAGYNSPLHF; DNA: TGCGCCAGCAGCCAAGCCGGCTATAATTCACCCCTCCACTTT
D: NA; V: TRBV28; size: NA; J: TRBJ1-5; CDR3: CASSSPLMVGSNQPQHF; DNA: TGTGCCAGCAGTTCCCCGTTGATGGTCGGTAGCAATCAGCCCCAGCATTTT
D: TRBD1; V: TRBV15; size: NA; J: TRBJ1-3; CDR3: CATSTGQGSSGNTIYF; DNA: TGTGCCACCAGCACAGGACAGGGGTCCTCTGGAAACACCATATATTTT
D: NA; V: TRBV5-5; size: NA; J: TRBJ1-5; CDR3: CASSLATGDNQPQHF; DNA: TGTGCCAGCAGCTTGGCCACGGGGGACAATCAGCCCCAGCATTTT
D: TRBD1; V: TRBV10-3; size: NA; J: TRBJ2-7; CDR3: CATHRDRDSYEQYF; DNA: TGTGCCACACACCGGGACAGGGACTCCTACGAGCAGTACTTC
D: TRBD1; V: TRBV19; size: NA; J: TRBJ1-1; CDR3: CASSSLGQGLIWNTEAFF; DNA: TGTGCCAGTAGTAGCTTGGGACAGGGGTTGATCTGGAACACTGAAGCTTTCTTT
D: NA; V: TRBV10-1; size: NA; J: TRBJ1-1; CDR3: CASSGDTARDVFF; DNA: TGCGCCAGCAGTGGCGACACGGCCCGGGATGTTTTCTTT
D: NA; V: TRBV28; size: NA; J: TRBJ1-1; CDR3: CASSLSGVDTEAFF; DNA: TGTGCCAGCAGTTTAAGCGGGGTTGACACTGAAGCTTTCTTT
D: NA; V: TRBV5-1; size: NA; J: TRBJ2-2; CDR3: CASSSLEGVTGELFF; DNA: TGCGCCAGCAGTTCTCTAGAGGGGGTCACCGGGGAGCTGTTTTTT
D: TRBD1; V: TRBV12-3/TRBV12-4; size: NA; J: TRBJ2-5; CDR3: CASRPGGETQYF; DNA: TGTGCCAGCAGGCCAGGGGGAGAGACCCAGTACTTC
D: NA; V: TRBV19; size: NA; J: TRBJ1-5; CDR3: CASSIGPDQPQHF; DNA: TGTGCCAGTAGTATTGGGCCGGATCAGCCCCAGCATTTT
D: NA; V: TRBV5-7; size: NA; J: TRBJ1-2; CDR3: CASSLTAYGYTF; DNA: TGTGCCAGCAGCTTGACAGCTTATGGCTACACCTTC
D: TRBD1; V: TRBV7-9; size: NA; J: TRBJ2-5; CDR3: CASRLTGATGETQYF; DNA: TGTGCCAGCAGACTAACAGGGGCCACGGGGGAGACCCAGTACTTC
D: NA; V: TRBV4-1; size: once; J: TRBJ2-2; CDR3: CASSQDAGSGELFF; DNA: TGCGCCAGCAGCCAAGATGCGGGGTCCGGGGAGCTGTTTTTT
D: NA; V: TRBV28; size: NA; J: TRBJ2-7; CDR3: CASSLAATYEQYF; DNA: TGTGCCAGCAGTTTGGCGGCAACCTACGAGCAGTACTTC
D: TRBD2; V: TRBV27; size: NA; J: TRBJ2-7; CDR3: CASSSSGGPLYEQYF; DNA: TGTGCCAGCAGTTCGAGCGGGGGGCCCCTTTACGAGCAGTACTTC
D: TRBD1; V: TRBV13; size: NA; J: TRBJ1-2; CDR3: CASSLGTGIYGYTF; DNA: TGTGCCAGCAGCTTAGGGACAGGGATCTATGGCTACACCTTC
D: NA; V: TRBV30; size: NA; J: TRBJ1-5; CDR3: CAWSSPPPGGDNQPQHF; DNA: TGTGCCTGGAGTTCACCCCCTCCCGGGGGGGACAATCAGCCCCAGCATTTT
D: TRBD2; V: TRBV2; size: NA; J: TRBJ2-1; CDR3: CASSEARAGGRGEQFF; DNA: TGTGCCAGCAGTGAAGCGAGGGCGGGGGGCCGAGGTGAGCAGTTCTTC
D: TRBD1; V: TRBV30; size: NA; J: TRBJ1-2; CDR3: CAWNPPGQRYGYTF; DNA: TGTGCCTGGAATCCCCCGGGACAGAGGTATGGCTACACCTTC
D: NA; V: TRBV6-5; size: NA; J: TRBJ2-7; CDR3: CASSSGNEQYF; DNA: TGTGCCAGCAGTTCAGGGAACGAGCAGTACTTC
D: TRBD2; V: TRBV6-4; size: few; J: TRBJ2-1; CDR3: CASSLRGGVNEQFF; DNA: TGTGCCAGCTCCCTTCGCGGGGGGGTGAATGAGCAGTTCTTC
D: NA; V: TRBV3-1/TRBV3-2; size: NA; J: TRBJ2-7; CDR3: CASSHPDNPYEQYF; DNA: TGTGCCAGCAGCCATCCCGACAATCCCTACGAGCAGTACTTC
D: NA; V: TRBV9; size: NA; J: TRBJ1-1; CDR3: CASSVLRIPNTEAFF; DNA: TGTGCCAGCAGCGTATTGCGGATACCGAACACTGAAGCTTTCTTT
D: NA; V: TRBV19; size: NA; J: TRBJ1-2; CDR3: CASWNRVNYGYTF; DNA: TGTGCCAGTTGGAACAGGGTTAACTATGGCTACACCTTC
D: NA; V: TRBV7-8; size: NA; J: TRBJ1-1; CDR3: CASSLTLSIKNTEAFF; DNA: TGTGCCAGCAGCTTAACTCTGAGCATTAAGAACACTGAAGCTTTCTTT
D: NA; V: TRBV10-3; size: NA; J: TRBJ1-1; CDR3: CAIRSGWDTEAFF; DNA: TGTGCCATCAGGTCAGGGTGGGACACTGAAGCTTTCTTT
D: TRBD1; V: TRBV28; size: NA; J: TRBJ1-1; CDR3: CASSFWTGGEAEAFF; DNA: TGTGCCAGCAGTTTCTGGACAGGGGGCGAAGCTGAAGCTTTCTTT
D: TRBD1; V: TRBV28; size: NA; J: TRBJ2-7; CDR3: CASSAPGTGPYEQYF; DNA: TGTGCCAGCAGCGCCCCAGGGACAGGGCCCTACGAGCAGTACTTC
D: TRBD1; V: TRBV13; size: NA; J: TRBJ2-7; CDR3: CASSEGTDPSYEQYF; DNA: TGTGCCAGCAGCGAAGGGACAGACCCCTCCTACGAGCAGTACTTC
D: TRBD2; V: TRBV2; size: NA; J: TRBJ2-1; CDR3: CASSPNRGGLNEQFF; DNA: TGTGCCAGCAGCCCGAACCGGGGGGGCTTGAATGAGCAGTTCTTC
D: TRBD1; V: TRBV18; size: NA; J: TRBJ1-2; CDR3: CASSAGQINYGYTF; DNA: TGTGCCAGCTCCGCGGGACAGATTAACTATGGCTACACCTTC
D: NA; V: TRBV5-5; size: NA; J: TRBJ2-4; CDR3: CASSPGLAKNIQYF; DNA: TGTGCCAGCAGCCCGGGACTAGCCAAAAACATTCAGTACTTC
D: NA; V: TRBV11-2; size: NA; J: TRBJ1-1; CDR3: CASSFETEAFF; DNA: TGTGCCAGCAGCTTTGAGACTGAAGCTTTCTTT
D: TRBD2; V: TRBV13; size: NA; J: TRBJ2-1; CDR3: CASSLAGGGDEQFF; DNA: TGTGCCAGCAGCTTAGCCGGGGGGGGCGATGAGCAGTTCTTC
D: TRBD2; V: TRBV11-2; size: NA; J: TRBJ2-3; CDR3: CASSPAEGSGGSDTQYF; DNA: TGTGCCAGCAGCCCCGCGGAGGGTAGCGGGGGTTCAGATACGCAGTATTTT
D: NA; V: TRBV9; size: NA; J: TRBJ2-3; CDR3: CASSVGQGLDIADTQYF; DNA: TGTGCCAGCAGCGTAGGTCAGGGTTTGGACATCGCAGATACGCAGTATTTT
D: TRBD1; V: TRBV2; size: NA; J: TRBJ1-1; CDR3: CASRPLLQGLGFF; DNA: TGTGCCAGCAGACCCCTCTTACAGGGGTTAGGTTTCTTT
D: TRBD1; V: TRBV11-2; size: NA; J: TRBJ1-2; CDR3: CASSLGTGKGYTF; DNA: TGTGCCAGCAGCTTAGGGACAGGGAAAGGCTACACCTTC
D: TRBD1; V: TRBV7-6; size: NA; J: TRBJ2-7; CDR3: CASSLQGAIKGEQYF; DNA: TGTGCCAGCAGCTTACAGGGGGCGATCAAGGGCGAGCAGTACTTC
D: NA; V: TRBV18; size: NA; J: TRBJ1-1; CDR3: CASSLPTGYMNTEAFF; DNA: TGTGCCAGCTCACTACCAACAGGGTACATGAACACTGAAGCTTTCTTT
D: TRBD2; V: TRBV11-2; size: NA; J: TRBJ2-1; CDR3: CASSRLGTRVYEQFF; DNA: TGTGCCAGCAGCAGACTAGGGACTAGGGTCTATGAGCAGTTCTTC
D: TRBD1; V: TRBV5-6; size: once; J: TRBJ1-2; CDR3: CASSSGTGNYGYTF; DNA: TGTGCCAGCAGCTCGGGGACAGGGAACTATGGCTACACCTTC